This passage covers 24 T cell receptor beta chains from one sample sequenced in a study of T cells in Graves' hyperthyroidism and ophthalmopathy. TCR beta CDR3 sequences were amplified from RNA transcripts. Initially, a first-round RT-PCR of the TCR CDR3 employed the HTBI primer set. Via MiXCR, TCRdb re-called the multiplex PCR reads, giving one row per CDR3 protein. The sample contains about 680,000 distinct CDR3 sequences, approximately 36% of which appear only once. Source material: blood. The receptors stem from a woman between 35 and 50 years old with Graves' hyperthyroidism.

This sequence joins TRBV3-1 and TRBJ1-2; TRBD1 matches 8 bases. Looked up from germline, CDR1 is LGHDT and CDR2 is YNNKEL (reference sequence). The CDR3 spans 15 residues. V lost 2 bases and J lost 5; bases outside the gene matches: 7. The DNA for the CDR3 is TGTGCCAGCAGCCAACGCGACAGGGGATGGTATGGCTACACCTTC. Its translation is CASSQRDRGWYGYTF.

At least ten counts were recorded for this clonotype. The chain is built from TRBV2 and TRBJ1-5; perhaps TRBD1 as D (6 bases). Trimming shortened V by 5 bases and J by 5 bases, and 10 bases separated the two germline ends. The CDR3 contains 13 residues. Germline values: CDR1 SNHLY, CDR2 FYNNEI. CDR3: CASSTGQYQPQHF. The CDR3 coding sequence is TGTGCCAGCAGTACGGGACAATATCAGCCCCAGCATTTT.

V usage is TRBV15 and J usage is TRBJ1-5, with D maybe TRBD1 (5 bases). This CDR3 spans 18 amino acids. Trimming removed 2 bases at V and 1 base at J, with 18 bases between. Germline CDR1 and CDR2: LNHNV and YYDKDF (reference sequence). In DNA, the CDR3 is TGTGCCACCAGCAGATTAAGGGGAGGAGTTTGGAGCAATCAGCCCCAGCATTTT. It is translated as CATSRLRGGVWSNQPQHF.

The sample holds many counts of this clonotype. The V and J genes are TRBV24-1 and TRBJ2-7; 7 bases fit TRBD1. In germline, CDR1 is KGHDR, CDR2 SFDVKD. The CDR3 extends over 13 amino acids. The V gene end was trimmed by 7 bases and the J gene end by 1 base; junction bases not matched to a gene: 3. For the CDR3, the DNA is TGTGCCACCAGCCCGGGACAGTCCTACGAGCAGTACTTC. This encodes CATSPGQSYEQYF.

This clonotype was recorded many times. The chain combines TRBV19 with TRBJ2-7, with D perhaps matching TRBD2 (5 bases). The CDR3 runs 14 residues. The germline V gene encodes CDR1 LNHDA and CDR2 SQIVND (reference sequence). The V end lost 9 bases, the J end lost 5 bases, and 20 bases lay between the germline ends. This CDR3 is CASSRTEWGDEQYF. CDR3 sequence (DNA): TGTGCCAGCTCACGGACGGAGTGGGGAGACGAGCAGTACTTC.

This clonotype has only a few counts. The V and J genes are TRBV7-3 and TRBJ2-5, with D perhaps being TRBD1 or TRBD2 (6 bases each). Germline V gene lookup returns CDR1 SGHTA and CDR2 FQGTGA. The V end was cut by 6 bases, the J end by 0 bases, with 17 bases between. The CDR3 length is 16 residues. The CDR3 coding sequence is TGTGCCAGCAGTGACCCACGGGGGCCCTACCAAGAGACCCAGTACTTC. Its translation: CASSDPRGPYQETQYF.

Of note for this clonotype: Here the CDR3 omits its conserved ending phenylalanine or tryptophan, so a read error is the likely source. The rearrangement joins TRBV12-5 to TRBJ2-7; D unresolved. V shed 5 bases and J shed 3 bases, with 5 bases lying between them. The V gene's germline CDR1 is LGHNT and CDR2 FRNRAP. This CDR3 has 11 amino acids. The DNA of the CDR3 is TGTGCTAGTGGTGGCCTCTACGAGCAGTACCTC. Residues: CASGGLYEQYL.

This clonotype occurred many times. V gene TRBV12-3 or TRBV12-4 combines with J gene TRBJ1-1; D perhaps matches TRBD1 (5 bases). Trimming pared 4 bases from V and 13 bases from J, leaving 13 bases between. There are 11 residues in the CDR3. CDR3 DNA sequence: TGTGCCAGCAGTTCAGGGATCTTAGGTTTCTTT. Amino acid sequence: CASSSGILGFF.

The rearrangement joins TRBV11-2 to TRBJ1-5, with D maybe TRBD1 (6 bases). Trimming took off 5 bases at V and 2 bases at J, with 13 bases between the two ends. The CDR3 length is 15 residues. Germline V gives CDR1 SGHAT, CDR2 FQNNGV. The CDR3 DNA sequence: TGTGCCAGCAGCCACCCGAAGGGGGGCAATCAGCCCCAGCATTTT. It specifies CASSHPKGGNQPQHF.

This clonotype turned up a few times. The rearrangement joins TRBV5-1 to TRBJ1-2; 10 bases match TRBD1. The germline V gene encodes CDR1 SGHRS and CDR2 YFSETQ. The V gene end was trimmed by 9 bases and the J gene end by 0 bases; junction bases not matched to a gene: 2. The CDR3 covers 13 residues. CDR3 region: CATGTGANYGYTF. CDR3 DNA sequence: TGCGCCACCGGGACAGGGGCTAACTATGGCTACACCTTC. Full variable domain (missing parts from reference TRBV5-1 and TRBJ1-2): KAGVTQTPRYLIKTRGQQVTLSCSPISGHRSVSWYQQTPGQGLQFLFEYFSETQRNKGNFPGRFSGRQFSNSRSEMNVSTLELGDSALYLCATGTGANYGYTFGSGTRLTVV.

The V and J genes are TRBV7-9 and TRBJ1-4; 7 bases map to TRBD1. Germline V CDR1 and CDR2: SEHNR, FQNEAQ (reference sequence). This CDR3 is 14 amino acids long. V lost 5 bases to trimming and J lost 3 bases; unmatched junction nucleotides: 3. CDR3 bases: TGTGCCAGCAGCATGACAGGGTCTAATGAAAAACTGTTTTTT. Translating it yields CASSMTGSNEKLFF.

The chain uses TRBV4-1 and TRBJ1-4, with D perhaps matching TRBD1 (6 bases). The CDR3 contains 14 residues. From germline, CDR1 is MGHRA and CDR2 YSYEKL. V dropped 7 bases and J dropped 7 bases, with 16 bases sitting between them. In nucleotides, the CDR3 is TGCGCCAGCAACGTGGACAGTTCACCTGAAAAACTGTTTTTT. This gives the protein CASNVDSSPEKLFF.

The V and J genes are TRBV2 and TRBJ2-7; TRBD2 matches at 9 bases. The ends lost 11 bases at V and 4 bases at J; junction bases unmatched: 12. The CDR3 loop spans 14 amino acids. The germline V gene has CDR1 SNHLY and CDR2 FYNNEI. CDR3 in DNA: TGTGCCTCTTCCCCGTATAGCGGGAGTTACGAGCAGTACTTC. Protein sequence: CASSPYSGSYEQYF.

This clonotype was picked up many times. The chain carries TRBV10-3 and TRBJ1-2; TRBD1 agrees at 7 bases. Looked up from germline, CDR1 is ENHRY and CDR2 is SYGVKD. V lost 10 bases to trimming and J lost 4 bases; unmatched junction nucleotides: 6. The CDR3 sequence is 12 residues long. CDR3 protein: CATGQELYGYTF. The CDR3 DNA sequence: TGTGCCACCGGACAGGAGCTCTATGGCTACACCTTC.

This clonotype was observed many times. The chain links TRBV10-3 to TRBJ1-1, with D uncertain. The V end was cut by 4 bases, the J end by 1 base, with 10 bases between. Per germline, CDR1 ENHRY and CDR2 SYGVKD. This CDR3 is 14 amino acids long. The DNA of the CDR3 is TGTGCCATCAGTGGGGCAGGTACGAACACTGAAGCTTTCTTT. This translates into CAISGAGTNTEAFF.

This clonotype has only one observation. The chain is built from TRBV20-1 and TRBJ1-5, with no clear D. The germline V and J ends were trimmed by 1 base and 14 bases, with 24 bases remaining between them. There are 15 residues in the CDR3. Germline-derived CDR1 and CDR2 are DFQATT and SNEGSKA (reference sequence). CDR3 coding DNA: TGCAGTGCTAGAGTCAGTGCCAGGACGTCAACCTACGAGCATTTT. It codes for CSARVSARTSTYEHF.

Turning to this clonotype: A read error is possible here, since a much larger clone lies one base away. The chain joins TRBV4-2 to TRBJ2-7; D not certain. The ends were cut back, 4 bases at V and 2 bases at J, with 12 bases in the middle. This CDR3 comprises 14 residues. Per the germline V gene, CDR1 is LGHNA and CDR2 is YNFKEQ. CDR3 sequence (DNA): TGTGCCAGCAGCCCCGCGAACGGACCCTACGAGCAGTACTTC. It encodes CASSPANGPYEQYF.

This clonotype was recorded many times. The chain links TRBV5-8 to TRBJ2-6; tentatively, D is TRBD1 (5 bases). Germline V gene data show CDR1 as SGHTS and CDR2 as YDEGEE. The V gene lost 4 bases and the J gene lost 2 bases, with 7 bases spanning the gap. The CDR3 contains 14 residues. The CDR3 coding sequence is TGTGCCAGCAGCGGGGCCACTGGGGCCAACGTCCTGACTTTC. It encodes CASSGATGANVLTF.

This chain joins TRBV20-1 and TRBJ1-5; possible D gene TRBD1, 6 bases. The germline CDR1 and CDR2 sequences are DFQATT and SNEGSKA (reference sequence). This CDR3 region has 15 residues. V was pared by 0 bases and J by 6 bases, with 15 bases between. The CDR3 sequence: CSARDRGGPAQPQHF. CDR3 nucleotides: TGCAGTGCTAGAGATCGGGGGGGCCCTGCTCAGCCCCAGCATTTT.

This clonotype appeared many times. V usage is TRBV19 and J usage is TRBJ1-5; 9 nucleotides match TRBD1. Germline V lookup: CDR1 LNHDA, CDR2 SQIVND (reference sequence). V lost 6 bases, J lost 9 bases, and 12 bases stayed unmatched. This CDR3 has 15 residues. The CDR3 DNA sequence: TGTGCCAGTAGCACGCAGGGACAGGGTATGTGGCCCCAGCATTTT. Protein: CASSTQGQGMWPQHF. Drawing the rest from reference TRBV19 and TRBJ1-5, the complete variable domain is DGGITQSPKYLFRKEGQNVTLSCEQNLNHDAMYWYRQDPGQGLRLIYYSQIVNDFQKGDIAEGYSVSREKKESFPLTVTSAQKNPTAFYLCASSTQGQGMWPQHFGDGTRLSIL.

Points on this clonotype: This clone may be a read error of a much larger clone one base away. The chain combines TRBV7-2 with TRBJ1-1, with D unresolved. CDR1 is SGHTA and CDR2 is FQGNSA in the germline V gene. The CDR3 sequence is 12 residues long. Here the CDR3 reads CASSLLISEVFF. CDR3 coding DNA: TGTGCCAGCAGCTTACTGATATCTGAAGTTTTCTTT.

J is TRBJ2-2 and V is TRBV6-5; the D is unclear. Trimming took off 4 bases at V and 9 bases at J, with 15 bases between the two ends. The CDR3 is 14 residues long. CDR1 and CDR2 (germline): MNHEY, SVGAGI. CDR3 sequence reads: CASSSPRGRRELFF. The CDR3 DNA reads TGTGCCAGCAGTTCGCCCCGAGGCAGGCGGGAGCTGTTTTTT.

The J gene is TRBJ1-5, the V gene TRBV29-1; D is unresolved. The V gene lost 6 bases and the J gene lost 3 bases, with 12 bases spanning the gap. The CDR3 consists of 13 residues. The germline V gene encodes CDR1 SQVTM and CDR2 ANQGSEA. The DNA for the CDR3 is TGCAGCGTAGACGACGGAAACAATCAGCCCCAGCATTTT. Amino acids: CSVDDGNNQPQHF.

This clonotype came up a few times. This chain links TRBV7-2 with TRBJ1-6; 12 nucleotides agree with TRBD1. The CDR3 consists of 15 residues. Germline CDR1 reads SGHTA; CDR2 reads FQGNSA. Trimming cost V 4 bases and J 10 bases; bases outside gene matches: 5. The CDR3 bases are TGTGCCAGCAGCTCCGGGACAGGGGGCCGGTCACCCCTCCACTTT. This codes for CASSSGTGGRSPLHF.